This T cell receptor beta chain was recovered during a study of patients and donors after allogeneic stem cell transplantation. TCRdb itself ran the RT-PCR reads through MiXCR, one entry per CDR3 protein. The profile shows about 230,000 distinct CDR3 sequences, over 12% of them singletons. This clonotype was observed many times. The CDR3 sequence is 15 residues long. The germline V gene has CDR1 SGHDN and CDR2 FVKESK. Trimming cost V 4 bases and J 0 bases, with 12 bases left between them. This receptor was taken from a human donor who was either an allogeneic HSCT recipient or a stem cell or donor lymphocyte infusion donor (not recorded which). It is not recorded whose cells these are; they may come from a transplant donor. The chain recombines TRBV14 with TRBJ1-1; D is undetermined. Input material: blood, either unsorted or a sorted T cell fraction (not recorded which). CDR3 in amino acids: CASSPGLLMNTEAFF. The CDR3 DNA reads TGTGCCAGCAGCCCTGGGTTGCTTATGAACACTGAAGCTTTCTTT. Variable domain in full (rest from reference TRBV14 and TRBJ1-1): EAGVTQFPSHSVIEKGQTVTLRCDPISGHDNLYWYRRVMGKEIKFLLHFVKESKQDESGMPNNRFLAERTGGTYSTLKVQPAELEDSGVYFCASSPGLLMNTEAFFGQGTRLTVV.